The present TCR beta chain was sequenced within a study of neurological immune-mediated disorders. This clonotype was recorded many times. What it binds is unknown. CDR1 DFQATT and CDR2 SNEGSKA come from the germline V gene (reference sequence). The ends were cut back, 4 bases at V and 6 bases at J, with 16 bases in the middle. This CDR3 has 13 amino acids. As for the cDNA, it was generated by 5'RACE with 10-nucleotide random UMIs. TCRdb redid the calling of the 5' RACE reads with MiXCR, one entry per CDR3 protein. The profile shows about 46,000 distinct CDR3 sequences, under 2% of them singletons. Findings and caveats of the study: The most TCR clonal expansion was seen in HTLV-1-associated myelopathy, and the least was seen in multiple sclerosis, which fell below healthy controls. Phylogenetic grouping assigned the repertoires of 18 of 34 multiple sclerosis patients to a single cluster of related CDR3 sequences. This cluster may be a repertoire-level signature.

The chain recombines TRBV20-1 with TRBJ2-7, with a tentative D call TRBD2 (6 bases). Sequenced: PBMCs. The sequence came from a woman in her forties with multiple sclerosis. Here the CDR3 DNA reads TGCAGTGCTATCCGGGCTGCGCGGGGCGAGCAGTACTTC. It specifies CSAIRAARGEQYF.